This T cell receptor beta chain was documented in a study of CD8 T cells in ankylosing spondylitis (dated by TCRdb to the late 2010s). Notes on the research overall: The study profiled T cell receptor beta repertoires in healthy donors and ankylosing spondylitis patients to find disease-linked TCR variants. In total, the full study cohort was made up of 85 to 140 healthy donors and more than 20 ankylosing spondylitis patients. Samples of peripheral blood were taken, and for ankylosing spondylitis patients, synovial fluid was collected as well.

V lost 5 bases and J lost 3 bases, and the count of bases not matched to a germline gene is 8. In the germline V gene (reference sequence), CDR1 corresponds to MNHEY and CDR2 to SMNVEV. From the cysteine through the phenylalanine, the CDR3 covers 17 amino acids. Only the CDR3 DNA is retained, 51 bases long and in frame from the first base. Sequenced using an Illumina HiSeq 2500. TCR beta libraries were prepared by quantitative 5'-RACE with molecular barcodes. Under the source paper's analysis protocol: A new computational method, built on a probabilistic model of VDJ rearrangement, was used to identify disease-linked TCR variants. The public reads were run again by TCRdb, first through fastp at Q25 and then through MiXCR, and only productive beta chains were kept. Entries are consolidated by CDR3 protein sequence, retaining the most common genes and DNA. TCRdb, not the authors, supplied the V and J calls. This sample holds roughly 130,000 distinct CDR3 sequences; roughly an eighth were observed only once. The ten largest clones represent 2.5% to 3.5% of the sample.

As regards this clonotype: There is no known antigen for this receptor. The sample holds no much larger clone one base away, and base qualities are not on file.

The paper's findings and limits, for the study overall: According to the report, matched synovial fluid samples from ankylosing spondylitis patients were significantly enriched for the disease-linked clones. A TCR beta motif of about eight highly homologous amino acid variants appeared characteristic of blood from ankylosing spondylitis patients. The disease-linked clones showed a CD8+ phenotype and occurred at relatively low frequencies in peripheral blood. Some of the motif variants had been reported before in the synovial fluid and blood of reactive arthritis patients, a finding that suggests common disease-initiation mechanisms.

This sequence originates from a female donor with ankylosing spondylitis or in good health (not recorded which). In this chain, TRBV27 is recombined with TRBJ2-2; 11 nucleotides in the junction match TRBD2. The source material was blood, either unsorted or a sorted T cell fraction (not recorded which). The CDR3 loop reads CASSPTSGIRDTGELFF. Here is the DNA: TGTGCCAGCAGTCCGACTAGCGGGATCCGGGACACCGGGGAGCTGTTTTTT.